This TCR beta chain was identified during a study of shared clonotypes between healthy human individuals. TCRdb keeps only in-frame clones here, not all; method: immunoSEQ multiplex PCR. Among 2.5 million or so clones listed, more than 80% were seen once. The CDR3 runs to 16 residues. Germline V gene lookup returns CDR1 SGDLS and CDR2 YYNGEE. V was clipped by 0 bases and J by 3 bases; unmatched bases: 7. As for this clone: The sample carries other DNA sequences with the same CDR3.

CD4+ cell separation produced CD45RA+ naive and CD45RA-negative memory subsets. The sample taken for sequencing was naive CD4+ T cells sorted from blood. The subset was: CD45RA+ positively selected. J is TRBJ2-3 and V is TRBV9; 7 bases map to TRBD1. This receptor was identified in a man aged 18 to 30 in good health. The CDR3 spells CASSVGAGGGTDTQYF. Written as DNA, the CDR3 is TGTGCCAGCAGCGTAGGGGCAGGGGGTGGGACAGATACGCAGTATTTT.